These 10 T cell receptor beta chains share one sample of origin, sequenced in a study of spatial heterogeneity in lung cancer. Specified time point: blood at routine non-recurrence follow-up after resection. TCRdb recomputed calls from the 5' RACE reads with MiXCR, one row per CDR3 protein. The sample records approximately 20,000 distinct CDR3 sequences, over 8.5% being singletons. The specimen comprised PBMCs, sampled at follow-up. The receptors here all came from a male donor with early-stage non-small cell lung cancer.

This clonotype was seen at least ten times. This sequence joins TRBV12-3 or TRBV12-4 and TRBJ1-1; a possible D gene is TRBD1 (6 bases). The CDR3 spans 17 residues. V was clipped by 6 bases and J by 0 bases, with 20 bases between them. CDR3 in DNA: TGTGCCAGCAGAGAGACAGGTGTCGGGGATATGAACACTGAAGCTTTCTTT. Translated: CASRETGVGDMNTEAFF.

In its sample, this clonotype was seen a few times. V and J are TRBV5-1 and TRBJ2-6; a possible D gene is TRBD1 (6 bases). This CDR3 spans 15 amino acids. Germline lookup yields CDR1 SGHRS and CDR2 YFSETQ. Trimming pared 3 bases from V and 3 bases from J, leaving 10 bases between. The CDR3 loop is CASSSGAGGANVLTF. CDR3 sequence (DNA): TGCGCCAGCAGCTCAGGGGCGGGTGGGGCCAACGTCCTGACTTTC.

A few counts support this clonotype. V is TRBV6-2 or TRBV6-3 and J is TRBJ2-2, with D possibly being TRBD2 (5 bases). Germline lookup yields CDR1 MNHEY and CDR2 SVGEGT. This CDR3 is built from 13 residues. The V and J ends lost 4 bases and 10 bases respectively, with 13 bases between them. CDR3: CASSWTPGLELFF. The DNA of the CDR3 is TGTGCCAGCAGTTGGACGCCCGGACTGGAGCTGTTTTTT.

This clonotype showed up many times. The V call is TRBV5-6, the J call TRBJ2-1; 7 positions match TRBD2. The CDR3 runs to 15 residues. CDR1 and CDR2 from the germline V gene are SGHDT and YYEEEE. V lost 6 bases to trimming and J lost 0 bases; unmatched junction nucleotides: 6. The chain's CDR3 is CASNRLASSYNEQFF. As DNA, the CDR3 is TGTGCCAGCAACCGACTAGCCAGCTCCTACAATGAGCAGTTCTTC.

In this sample, this clonotype turned up many times. The rearrangement links TRBV5-6 to TRBJ1-1, with a tentative D call TRBD1 (5 bases). CDR1 and CDR2 from the germline V gene are SGHDT and YYEEEE. V was trimmed by 4 bases and J by 0 bases, leaving 16 bases between them. The CDR3 is 16 residues long. CDR3 sequence (DNA): TGTGCCAGCAGCATTTTACCGGGACCGATGAACACTGAAGCTTTCTTT. Translated, it gives CASSILPGPMNTEAFF.

This chain uses TRBV6-5 with TRBJ2-5; D is unclear. Germline V gene sequence: CDR1 MNHEY, CDR2 SVGAGI. The CDR3 has 15 amino acids. Trimming stripped 0 bases from V and 1 base from J, with 9 bases between. The CDR3 DNA reads TGTGCCAGCAGTTACTCTTTTGGAGTCCAAGAGACCCAGTACTTC. Translated, it gives CASSYSFGVQETQYF.

This clonotype was recorded many times. The chain links TRBV18 to TRBJ2-1, with D possibly TRBD1 on 5 matching bases. Deletions cut 2 bases from V and 5 bases from J, with 19 bases between. The germline gives CDR1 KGHSH, CDR2 LQKENI. The CDR3 loop spans 17 amino acids. CDR3 coding DNA: TGTGCCAGCTCACCAGTCCTGCAGGGTCCCGGCAACAATGAGCAGTTCTTC. It is translated as CASSPVLQGPGNNEQFF. The full variable domain, completed using reference TRBV18 and TRBJ2-1, is NAGVMQNPRHLVRRRGQEARLRCSPMKGHSHVYWYRQLPEEGLKFMVYLQKENIIDESGMPKERFSAEFPKEGPSILRIQQVVRGDSAAYFCASSPVLQGPGNNEQFFGPGTRLTVL.

This clonotype was detected ten times or more. The V and J genes are TRBV30 and TRBJ2-2; D is uncertain. Germline V gene sequence: CDR1 GTSNPN, CDR2 SVGIG (reference sequence). The CDR3 has 19 residues. The V end lost 0 bases, the J end lost 0 bases, and 20 bases lay between the germline ends. The CDR3 DNA reads as TGTGCCTGGAGTGTAATGACCAGCTCCGGGTGGACGAACACCGGGGAGCTGTTTTTT. Translated: CAWSVMTSSGWTNTGELFF.

In the case of this clonotype: This may come from a read error, since a much larger clone is one base off. The chain combines TRBV7-9 with TRBJ1-1; 8 bases line up with TRBD1. Per germline, CDR1 SEHNR and CDR2 FQNEAQ (reference sequence). There are 14 residues in the CDR3. For the CDR3, the DNA is TGTGCCGGCAGCCAACCGGGACAGGTCACTGAAGCTTTCTTT. Residues: CAGSQPGQVTEAFF.

This clonotype was detected many times. The gene calls are TRBV29-1 and TRBJ2-7, with D unresolved. This CDR3 spans 11 amino acids. Trimming removed 4 bases at V and 2 bases at J, with 6 bases between. CDR1 SQVTM and CDR2 ANQGSEA come from the germline V gene. The CDR3 region has the DNA TGCAGCGTTGGGTCCCCCTACGAGCAGTACTTC. Translating it yields CSVGSPYEQYF.